This T cell receptor (beta chain) is from a study of long-term antiretroviral therapy in people with HIV. Study observations and caveats: CDR3 length ranges were narrower in HIV repertoires than in controls.

Concerning this clone: Antigen unknown.

Germline V gene lookup returns CDR1 SGHKS and CDR2 YYEKEE (reference sequence). Between the trimmed V and J ends, which lost 4 bases and 3 bases, there was a span of 14 bases. CDR3 size: 16 residues. The authors ran the immunoSEQ assay, v3.0, at survey level. The data were produced by immunoSEQ multiplex PCR, yet TCRdb's version contains in-frame clones alone and is incomplete. The sample lists roughly 20,000 clones; 80% were seen once. Every sample had about 0.95-10 million cryopreserved PBMC in it before DNA extraction. The sequencing here drew on unsorted PBMCs, taken 0.2 years after starting antiretroviral therapy. This sequence was found in a woman aged 40 to 49 with HIV. The chain joins TRBV5-5 to TRBJ1-6; D is perhaps TRBD1 (6 bases). CDR3 bases: TGTGCCAGCAGCGGGCGGACAGCTATCTATAATTCACCCCTCCACTTT. Its protein product is CASSGRTAIYNSPLHF.